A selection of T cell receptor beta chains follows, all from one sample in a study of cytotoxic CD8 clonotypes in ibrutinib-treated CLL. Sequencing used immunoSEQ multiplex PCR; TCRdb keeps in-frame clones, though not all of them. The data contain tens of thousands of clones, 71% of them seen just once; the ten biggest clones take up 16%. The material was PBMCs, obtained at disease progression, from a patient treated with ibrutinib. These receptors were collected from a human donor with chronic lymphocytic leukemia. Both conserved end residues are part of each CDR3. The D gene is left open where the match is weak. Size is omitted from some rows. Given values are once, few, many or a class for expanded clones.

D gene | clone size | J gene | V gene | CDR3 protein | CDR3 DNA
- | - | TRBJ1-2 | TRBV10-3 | CAISDPGGYAYGYTF | TGTGCCATCAGTGACCCTGGGGGTTATGCCTATGGCTACACCTTC
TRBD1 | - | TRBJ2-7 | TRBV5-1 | CASSALGQGPYEQYF | TGCGCCAGCAGCGCCCTCGGACAGGGGCCCTACGAGCAGTACTTC
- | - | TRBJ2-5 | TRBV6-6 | CASRRGGRGETQYF | TGTGCCAGCAGGCGAGGTGGCAGGGGAGAGACCCAGTACTTC
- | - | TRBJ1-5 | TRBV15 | CATSRAGFNQPQHF | TGTGCCACCAGCAGAGCGGGATTCAATCAGCCCCAGCATTTT
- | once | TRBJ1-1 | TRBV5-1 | CASKRGNEAFF | TGCGCCAGCAAGAGGGGTAATGAAGCTTTCTTT
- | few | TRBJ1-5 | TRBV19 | CASSIGRAGNQPQHF | TGTGCCAGTAGTATAGGACGGGCGGGAAATCAGCCCCAGCATTTT
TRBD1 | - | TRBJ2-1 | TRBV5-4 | CASRVDRGSYNEQFF | TGTGCCAGCAGGGTGGACAGGGGATCCTACAATGAGCAGTTCTTC
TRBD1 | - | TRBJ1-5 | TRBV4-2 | CASSQEGDSNQPQHF | TGTGCCAGCAGCCAAGAAGGGGACAGTAATCAGCCCCAGCATTTT
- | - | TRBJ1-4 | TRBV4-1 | CASSQGQLKEKLFF | TGCGCCAGCAGCCAAGGACAGCTGAAGGAAAAACTGTTTTTT
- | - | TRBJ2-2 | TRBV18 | CASSPPEGHTGELFF | TGTGCCAGCTCACCACCGGAGGGGCACACCGGGGAGCTGTTTTTT